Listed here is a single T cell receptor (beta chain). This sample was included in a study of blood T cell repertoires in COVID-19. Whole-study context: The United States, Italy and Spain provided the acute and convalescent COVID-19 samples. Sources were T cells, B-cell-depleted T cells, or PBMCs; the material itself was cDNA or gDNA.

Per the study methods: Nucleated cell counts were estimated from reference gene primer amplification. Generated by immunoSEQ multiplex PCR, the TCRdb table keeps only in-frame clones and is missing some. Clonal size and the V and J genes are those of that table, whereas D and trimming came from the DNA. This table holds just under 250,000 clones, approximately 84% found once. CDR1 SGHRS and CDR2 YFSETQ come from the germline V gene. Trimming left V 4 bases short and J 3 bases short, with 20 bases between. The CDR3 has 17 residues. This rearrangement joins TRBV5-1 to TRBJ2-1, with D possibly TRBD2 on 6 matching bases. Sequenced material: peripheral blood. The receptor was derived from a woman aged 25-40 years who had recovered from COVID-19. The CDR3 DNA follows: TGCGCCAGCAGCGTCCGGGGGTCGCCAGTACTCTACAATGAGCAGTTCTTC. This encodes CASSVRGSPVLYNEQFF.